This T cell receptor beta chain was recovered during a study of blood T cells in healthy people across ages. This clonotype has just a few counts. Through a sample-barcoded 5' primer and a J-beta primer mix, a second PCR was run for roughly 6 to 11 cycles. TCRdb ran MiXCR on the 5' RACE reads and lists one entry per CDR3 protein. The table shows 500,000 to 600,000 distinct CDR3 sequences, with 27% occurring only once. The authors isolated at least 6.5 million PBMCs per sample. Total RNA, at least 5.5 micrograms per sample, was extracted from PBMCs. The CDR3 consists of 11 residues. Trimming left V 6 bases short and J 8 bases short, with 10 bases between. Germline loops: CDR1 SQVTM, CDR2 ANQGSEA.

The chain employs TRBV29-1 and TRBJ1-4, with D hard to call. The sequenced sample was blood. The TCR originated in a woman aged 70-85 years in good health. CDR3: CSVARWEKLFF. The CDR3 DNA reads TGCAGCGTCGCACGGTGGGAAAAACTGTTTTTT.